Listed below are T cell receptor beta chains from one sample, sequenced in a study of pediatric ulcerative colitis. Using immunoSEQ multiplex PCR, the repertoire was profiled, and TCRdb retains in-frame clones only, with some absent. Here the sample spans 17,000 or so clones, about three quarters being singletons. Material: gut tissue. These receptors were collected from a girl aged 10 to 17 with moderate ulcerative colitis. Both conserved end residues are part of each CDR3. Fields, in order: clone size, V gene, J gene, D gene, CDR3 protein, CDR3 DNA. The D gene is left open where the match is weak. Clone size is stated in some rows and not others, as once, few, many or a class when expanded.

clone_size: .
v_call: TRBV6-1
j_call: TRBJ1-5
d_call: .
cdr3_aa: CASRGGANQPQHF
cdr3_nt: TGTGCCAGCAGAGGGGGGGCAAATCAGCCCCAGCATTTT

clone_size: .
v_call: TRBV7-9
j_call: TRBJ1-1
d_call: .
cdr3_aa: CASSPEGGTEAFF
cdr3_nt: TGTGCCAGCAGCCCCGAGGGGGGCACTGAAGCTTTCTTT

clone_size: once
v_call: TRBV7-8
j_call: TRBJ1-3
d_call: .
cdr3_aa: CASSLVSTFSGNTIYF
cdr3_nt: TGTGCCAGCAGCTTAGTCAGCACCTTCTCTGGAAACACCATATATTTT

clone_size: .
v_call: TRBV9
j_call: TRBJ2-1
d_call: .
cdr3_aa: CASSLAQYNEQFF
cdr3_nt: TGTGCCAGCAGCTTAGCGCAGTACAATGAGCAGTTCTTC

clone_size: few
v_call: TRBV19
j_call: TRBJ1-5
d_call: .
cdr3_aa: CASSPLTGRNQPQHF
cdr3_nt: TGTGCCAGTAGTCCTTTGACAGGACGCAATCAGCCCCAGCATTTT

clone_size: .
v_call: TRBV12-5
j_call: TRBJ2-1
d_call: .
cdr3_aa: CASGDQGGVYEQFF
cdr3_nt: TGTGCTAGTGGTGACCAGGGGGGCGTCTATGAGCAGTTCTTC

clone_size: .
v_call: TRBV6-5
j_call: TRBJ2-4
d_call: .
cdr3_aa: CASSPGWQGNIQYF
cdr3_nt: TGTGCCAGCAGTCCGGGCTGGCAGGGGAACATTCAGTACTTC

clone_size: .
v_call: TRBV5-6
j_call: TRBJ1-2
d_call: .
cdr3_aa: CASSYRTVSRGYGYTF
cdr3_nt: TGTGCCAGCAGTTATCGGACAGTTTCAAGGGGCTATGGCTACACCTTC

clone_size: .
v_call: TRBV28
j_call: TRBJ1-4
d_call: TRBD1
cdr3_aa: CASSRDRINEKLFF
cdr3_nt: TGTGCCAGCAGTAGGGACAGAATTAATGAAAAACTGTTTTTT

clone_size: .
v_call: TRBV7-9
j_call: TRBJ2-7
d_call: .
cdr3_aa: CASSRSRSYEQYF
cdr3_nt: TGTGCCAGCAGCCGCAGTCGCTCCTACGAGCAGTACTTC

clone_size: .
v_call: TRBV5-1
j_call: TRBJ2-2
d_call: TRBD2
cdr3_aa: CASYPYTSGNTGELFF
cdr3_nt: TGCGCCAGCTACCCCTACACTAGCGGGAACACCGGGGAGCTGTTTTTT

clone_size: .
v_call: TRBV5-1
j_call: TRBJ1-2
d_call: .
cdr3_aa: CASSPGGFMNYGYTF
cdr3_nt: TGCGCCAGCAGCCCAGGAGGATTTATGAACTATGGCTACACCTTC

clone_size: .
v_call: TRBV7-9
j_call: TRBJ1-1
d_call: .
cdr3_aa: CASSLGETGNTEAFF
cdr3_nt: TGTGCCAGCAGCCTGGGGGAGACAGGGAACACTGAAGCTTTCTTT

clone_size: .
v_call: TRBV5-1
j_call: TRBJ1-2
d_call: .
cdr3_aa: CASSLGPQGGYGYTF
cdr3_nt: TGCGCCAGCAGCTTGGGTCCCCAGGGAGGCTATGGCTACACCTTC